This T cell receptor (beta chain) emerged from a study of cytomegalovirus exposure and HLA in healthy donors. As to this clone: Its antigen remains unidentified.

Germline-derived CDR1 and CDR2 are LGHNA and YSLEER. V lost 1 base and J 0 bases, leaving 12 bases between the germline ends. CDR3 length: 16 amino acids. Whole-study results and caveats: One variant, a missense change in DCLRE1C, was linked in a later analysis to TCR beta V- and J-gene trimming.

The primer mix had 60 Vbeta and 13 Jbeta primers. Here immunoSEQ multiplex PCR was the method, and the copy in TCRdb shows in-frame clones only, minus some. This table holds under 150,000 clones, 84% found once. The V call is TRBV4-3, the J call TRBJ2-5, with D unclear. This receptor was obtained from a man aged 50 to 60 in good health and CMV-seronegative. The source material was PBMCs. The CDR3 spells CASSQGGGYHQETQYF. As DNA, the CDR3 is TGCGCCAGCAGCCAAGGCGGTGGCTACCACCAAGAGACCCAGTACTTC.